A selection of T cell receptor beta chains follows, all from one sample in a study of OX40 agonist ivuxolimab in advanced cancers. Repertoires were generated with immunoSEQ multiplex PCR, while TCRdb's copy carries only in-frame clones and drops some. The repertoire holds some 73,000 clones, with roughly 86% as singletons. The specimen comprised CD4+ or CD8+ T cells sorted from blood, sampled in a trial of the OX40 agonist ivuxolimab. The receptor source for this set is an adult with an advanced solid tumor such as melanoma, head and neck, liver or kidney cancer. Both conserved end residues are part of each CDR3. D genes are given only for firm matches. Size is stated for part of the rows, as once, few or many counts, or as a class when the clone is expanded.

V gene	D gene	J gene	clone size	CDR3 DNA	CDR3 protein
TRBV11-3	TRBD2	TRBJ2-7	.	TGTGCCAGCAGCTACCGGACTAGCGAAAGGTACGAGCAGTACTTC	CASSYRTSERYEQYF
TRBV9	.	TRBJ1-3	once	TGTGCCAGCACCGGACCTAGCTCTGGAAACACCATATATTTT	CASTGPSSGNTIYF
TRBV5-6	.	TRBJ2-3	.	TGTGCCAGCAGCTTGCTAATATCTGGTAGCACAGATACGCAGTATTTT	CASSLLISGSTDTQYF
TRBV14	.	TRBJ2-1	.	TGTGCCAGCACCCCCTTGGCGGGGCCCTACAATGAGCAGTTCTTC	CASTPLAGPYNEQFF
TRBV19	.	TRBJ1-3	.	TGTGCCAGTAGTATCCAGTTGTCTGGAAACACCATATATTTT	CASSIQLSGNTIYF
TRBV7-3	.	TRBJ2-5	.	TGTGCCAGCAGCCTAAACCCGGGAGTCTATGAGACCCAGTACTTC	CASSLNPGVYETQYF
TRBV10-3	TRBD1	TRBJ1-3	.	TGTGCCATCAGCCCGCGACAGGGGAGCTCTGGAAACACCATATATTTT	CAISPRQGSSGNTIYF
TRBV6-5	.	TRBJ2-3	.	TGTACCAGCAGTTATACAGCCACAGATACGCAGTATTTT	CTSSYTATDTQYF
TRBV9	TRBD2	TRBJ2-1	.	TGTGCCAGCAGCCAAGGGACTAGCGGGAGGCGTGAGCAGTTCTTC	CASSQGTSGRREQFF
TRBV5-1	.	TRBJ2-2	.	TGCGCCAGCAGCTTGGGGTCTACAGGGTGGTCCGGGGAGCTGTTTTTT	CASSLGSTGWSGELFF
TRBV21-1	.	TRBJ2-7	.	TGTGCCAGCAGCCCCAAAACATGGCCCGCTCAGCGGGAGCAGTACTTC	CASSPKTWPAQREQYF
TRBV18	.	TRBJ1-2	.	TGTGCCAGCTCACCATCCAGGGGCCTCACTAACTATGGCTACACCTTC	CASSPSRGLTNYGYTF
TRBV30	TRBD1	TRBJ2-7	.	TGTGCCTGGAGTGAACAGGGGAAGTACGAGCAGTACTTC	CAWSEQGKYEQYF
TRBV5-8	TRBD1	TRBJ1-2	.	TGTGCCAGCAGCTTGGTGGACAGGGTTGGCTATGGCTACACCTTC	CASSLVDRVGYGYTF
TRBV7-9	.	TRBJ1-1	.	TGTGCCAGCAGCTCCATTAACACTGAAGCTTTCTTT	CASSSINTEAFF
TRBV6-1	.	TRBJ1-5	.	TGTGCCAGCATGAGGCACGGGAGCAATCAGCCCCAGCATTTT	CASMRHGSNQPQHF
TRBV30	.	TRBJ2-7	.	TGTGCCTGGAGTGTACCAGGGGTGGGTTACGAGCAGTACTTC	CAWSVPGVGYEQYF
TRBV19	.	TRBJ2-7	.	TGTGCCAGTAGTCCGGCGGGATGGGGCTACGAGCAGTACTTC	CASSPAGWGYEQYF
TRBV29-1	.	TRBJ2-6	.	TGCAGCGTTGAAACTGGGGCCAACGTCCTGACTTTC	CSVETGANVLTF
TRBV19	TRBD1	TRBJ2-7	.	TGTGCCAGTAGTATCTACGCCGACAGGGTCTACGAGCAGTACTTC	CASSIYADRVYEQYF
TRBV28	TRBD2	TRBJ2-1	once	TGTGCCATCCTAAGCGTGGGGGCAAGCGGGAGAGGGGAGCAGTTCTTC	CAILSVGASGRGEQFF
TRBV2	TRBD2	TRBJ2-1	many	TGTGCCAGCAGTGTCCCACTAGCGAGCGATGAGCAGTTCTTC	CASSVPLASDEQFF
TRBV9	TRBD1	TRBJ2-7	.	TGTGCCAGCAGCGTAGACCCGGGACAGCCCAGCTCCTACGAGCAGTACTTC	CASSVDPGQPSSYEQYF
TRBV27	TRBD1	TRBJ2-7	.	TGTGCCAGCAGCCACTGGACAGGGAACCACGAGCAGTACTTC	CASSHWTGNHEQYF
TRBV28	.	TRBJ1-1	.	TGTGCCAGCAGGGAGCAGGGCACTGAAGCTTTCTTT	CASREQGTEAFF
TRBV6-5	.	TRBJ2-1	.	TGTGCCAGCAGTATCCGGGACCCCAGGAATGAGCAGTTCTTC	CASSIRDPRNEQFF
TRBV11-2	.	TRBJ2-6	.	TGTGCCAGCAGCCTACAGGTCTCTGGGGCCAACGTCCTGACTTTC	CASSLQVSGANVLTF
TRBV7-3	TRBD2	TRBJ2-5	.	TGTGCCAGCAGCGGGGGGGGGACCCAGTACTTC	CASSGGGTQYF
TRBV6-1	.	TRBJ2-1	.	TGTGCCAGCAGTGTTGGAGATGAGCAGTTCTTC	CASSVGDEQFF
TRBV5-6	.	TRBJ1-5	.	TGTGCCAGCAGCTTGTTCCAGGGCAATCAGCCCCAGCATTTT	CASSLFQGNQPQHF
TRBV14	TRBD1	TRBJ2-3	.	TGTGCCAGCAGCCTCCGACAGGGGGCAGATACGCAGTATTTT	CASSLRQGADTQYF
TRBV6-1	.	TRBJ1-2	.	TGTGCCAGCAGGTCTGGGGGAGACTATGGCTACACCTTC	CASRSGGDYGYTF
TRBV25-1	.	TRBJ2-5	few	TGTGCCAGCAGTGAAATAGAGACCCAGTACTTC	CASSEIETQYF
TRBV19	.	TRBJ2-6	.	TGTGCCAGTAGTATGGGGGGGCTTGGGGCCAACGTCCTGACTTTC	CASSMGGLGANVLTF
TRBV6-5	.	TRBJ2-7	.	TGTGCCAGCACCAAGAGGCCCCGGGCCCCAAGTGAGCAGTACTTC	CASTKRPRAPSEQYF
TRBV5-5	TRBD2	TRBJ2-7	.	TGTGCCAGCAGCTTGGGGGGACTAGCGGGAGGAAACGGCGAGCAGTACTTC	CASSLGGLAGGNGEQYF
TRBV29-1	TRBD1	TRBJ1-2	.	TGCAGCTACCGGGACAGGGCCTATGGCTACACCTTC	CSYRDRAYGYTF
TRBV5-4	.	TRBJ2-5	.	TGTGCCAGCACTTCTAGTTTGTGGCAAGAGACCCAGTACTTC	CASTSSLWQETQYF
TRBV29-1	.	TRBJ2-3	.	TGCAGCGTTGTTGCTGGCGCCTTCGCAGATACGCAGTATTTT	CSVVAGAFADTQYF
TRBV5-1	TRBD1	TRBJ2-7	.	TGCGCCAGCAGCTTGGGGGACAGGGGCGTACGTGAGCAGTACTTC	CASSLGDRGVREQYF
TRBV18	TRBD2	TRBJ2-1	few	TGTGCCAGCTCAAGGGGTGTGTACCGTCCCTTTCGGGGGGCCTACAATGAGCAGTTCTTC	CASSRGVYRPFRGAYNEQFF